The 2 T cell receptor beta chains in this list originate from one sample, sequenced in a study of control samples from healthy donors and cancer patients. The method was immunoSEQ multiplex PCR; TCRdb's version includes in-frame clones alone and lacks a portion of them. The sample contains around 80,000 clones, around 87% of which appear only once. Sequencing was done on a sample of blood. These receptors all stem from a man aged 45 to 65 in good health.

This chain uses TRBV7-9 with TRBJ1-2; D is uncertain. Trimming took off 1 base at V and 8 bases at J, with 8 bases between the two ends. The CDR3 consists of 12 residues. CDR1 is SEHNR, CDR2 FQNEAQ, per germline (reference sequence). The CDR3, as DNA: TGTGCCAGCAGCTTAGGGGCAGCGGGCTACACCTTC. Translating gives CASSLGAAGYTF.

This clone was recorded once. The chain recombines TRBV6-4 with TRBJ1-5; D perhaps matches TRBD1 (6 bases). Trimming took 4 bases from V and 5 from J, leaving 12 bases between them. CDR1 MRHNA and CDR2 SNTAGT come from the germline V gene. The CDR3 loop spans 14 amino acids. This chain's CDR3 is CASSVQGLYQPQHF. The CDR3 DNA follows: TGTGCCAGCAGTGTACAGGGTTTGTATCAGCCCCAGCATTTT.